The sequence of this T cell receptor beta chain was determined in a study of tumor-infiltrating lymphocytes in primary liver carcinoma. Overall study: Between roughly 4.2 and 10 cm across, the tumors were all of stage T1-T3 N0M0.

The input was roughly 0.5 ug total RNA; TCR beta cDNA was made from it with a constant-region primer. The TCR beta library was amplified through three nested multiplex PCR rounds in a modified ARM-PCR procedure. TRBV1-TRBV30 forward primers paired with a C-beta reverse primer drove the first two PCR rounds, 10 cycles each. Each CDR3 protein gets one entry after TCRdb re-called the multiplex PCR reads with MiXCR. The data contain about 320,000 distinct CDR3 sequences, 65% of them singletons. With 0 bases removed from V and 1 base from J, the gap between germline ends came to 9 bases. From germline, CDR1 is SGHDN and CDR2 FVKESK. This CDR3 is 15 amino acids long. A note on this clonotype: Its target is unknown. This CDR3 fails to terminate in the conserved phenylalanine or tryptophan, so it likely reflects a read error.

Out of unsorted whole blood came the blood RNA, and germline DNA was extracted as well. Study-wide points: The study found tumor-adjacent and tumor-blood pairs overlapped less than tumor region pairs.

The chain has TRBV14 and TRBJ2-5; D is perhaps TRBD1 (5 bases). This TCR derives from a middle-aged man with primary liver carcinoma and hepatitis B virus infection. Sequencing input: peripheral blood. The CDR3 sequence: CASSQDLGPQETQYI. CDR3 nucleotides: TGTGCCAGCAGCCAAGATTTGGGGCCCCAAGAGACCCAGTACATC.